A selection of T cell receptor beta chains follows, all from one sample in a study of blood T cell repertoires in COVID-19. Measured with immunoSEQ multiplex PCR; TCRdb has only the in-frame clones, and not every one. The top ten hold approximately 2% of the sample, which has 200,000 to 250,000 clones, 86% seen once. The sequenced sample was PBMCs or T cells enriched from blood (not recorded which). All receptors come from a woman in her forties or fifties who had recovered from COVID-19. CDR3s include the opening cysteine and the closing phenylalanine or tryptophan. A D gene is named only where the DNA matches it firmly. A row's size may be missing; if present it is once, few, many or a size class.

TRBJ1-6 | TRBV28 | 12 | few | - | TGTGCCAGCTCAGGATTAAATTCACCCCTCCACTTT | CASSGLNSPLHF
TRBJ1-1 | TRBV18 | 14 | once | TRBD1 | TGTGCCAGCTCACCATCCCAGGGGGGCACTGAAGCTTTCTTT | CASSPSQGGTEAFF
TRBJ2-3 | TRBV4-1 | 16 | - | TRBD2 | TGCGCCAGCAGCCAACTAGGGACTAGCCTCACAGATACGCAGTATTTT | CASSQLGTSLTDTQYF
TRBJ2-1 | TRBV27 | 11 | - | - | TGTGCCAGCAGTCAATACAATGAGCAGTTCTTC | CASSQYNEQFF
TRBJ2-1 | TRBV3-1/TRBV3-2 | 12 | - | - | TGTGCCAGCAGCCAGGGGGGATTGCGTCAGTTCTTC | CASSQGGLRQFF
TRBJ2-4 | TRBV19 | 16 | once | TRBD2 | TGTGCCAGTAGTATAAAGCTAGCGGGAGCCAAAAACATTCAGTACTTC | CASSIKLAGAKNIQYF
TRBJ1-2 | TRBV29-1 | 12 | - | TRBD1 | TGCAGCGTTGAGTCAGGGGGTTCCGCCTACACCTTC | CSVESGGSAYTF
TRBJ2-5 | TRBV7-2 | 19 | - | TRBD1 | TGTGCCAGCAGCTTAGACCCCCGGTTGGGACAGGGCCGAGGAGAGACCCAGTACTTC | CASSLDPRLGQGRGETQYF
TRBJ2-2 | TRBV5-1 | 17 | once | TRBD1 | TGCGCCAGTAGACCCGGGACAGATGTTAGAGGCTCCGGGGAGCTGTTTTTT | CASRPGTDVRGSGELFF
TRBJ1-4 | TRBV7-8 | 17 | - | TRBD1 | TGTGCCAGCAGCTTAGCGGGACAGGGGGAAACTAATGAAAAACTGTTTTTT | CASSLAGQGETNEKLFF
TRBJ1-4 | TRBV30 | 13 | - | - | TGTGCCTGGAGATGGGGACTTAATGAAAAACTGTTTTTT | CAWRWGLNEKLFF
TRBJ2-7 | TRBV3-1/TRBV3-2 | 15 | - | - | TGTGCCAGCAGCCAAGGAATCCCTATGAATTACGAGCAGTACTTC | CASSQGIPMNYEQYF
TRBJ2-2 | TRBV9 | 15 | - | - | TGTGCCAGCAGCGTAGGCCCTAGCGCGACCGGGGAGCTGTTTTTT | CASSVGPSATGELFF
TRBJ1-2 | TRBV19 | 15 | - | TRBD1 | TGTGCCAGTAGTGGAAGGACAGGGGGCTTCTATGGCTACACCTTC | CASSGRTGGFYGYTF
TRBJ2-6 | TRBV2 | 15 | - | - | TGTGCCACCTCTGACAGTCTAGCTGGGGCCAACGTCCTGACTTTC | CATSDSLAGANVLTF
TRBJ2-7 | TRBV29-1 | 14 | - | - | TGCAGCGTTGGCCTCATAGCGGCCCCCTACGAGCAGTACTTC | CSVGLIAAPYEQYF
TRBJ2-3 | TRBV18 | 17 | - | TRBD2 | TGTGCCAGCTCACCCGTAGCGGGGGCGCACACCACAGATACGCAGTATTTT | CASSPVAGAHTTDTQYF
TRBJ1-6 | TRBV25-1 | 15 | - | - | TGTGCCAGCAGTCCCCTAAGGACAGTTAATTCACCCCTCCACTTT | CASSPLRTVNSPLHF
TRBJ2-1 | TRBV27 | 15 | few | TRBD1 | TGTGCCAGCAGGACGAAGGACAGGGGAGATGGTGAGCAGTTCTTC | CASRTKDRGDGEQFF
TRBJ2-7 | TRBV27 | 15 | - | TRBD1 | TGTGCCAGCAGTTTATCACTGGACAGGGGCGACGAGCAGTACTTC | CASSLSLDRGDEQYF
TRBJ2-3 | TRBV24-1 | 15 | - | - | TGTGCCACCTCCCGCGGGTGGTCTGGCACAGATACGCAGTATTTT | CATSRGWSGTDTQYF
TRBJ2-1 | TRBV29-1 | 15 | - | TRBD2 | TGCAGCGTACTAAGAGCGGGAGAATCCTACAATGAGCAGTTCTTC | CSVLRAGESYNEQFF
TRBJ2-5 | TRBV2 | 15 | - | TRBD2 | TGTGCCAGCAGTGAAGCGCCCGGGGGGGGAGAGACCCAGTACTTC | CASSEAPGGGETQYF
TRBJ1-3 | TRBV19 | 14 | - | - | TGTGCCAGTAGTCCTGTGAGCTCTGGAAACACCATATATTTT | CASSPVSSGNTIYF
TRBJ2-1 | TRBV5-5 | 19 | few | TRBD2 | TGTGCCAGCAGCTCCCGGACTAGCGGGAGGGCCGGGGCTTACAATGAGCAGTTCTTC | CASSSRTSGRAGAYNEQFF
TRBJ2-1 | TRBV6-1 | 15 | - | - | TGTGCCAGCAGTGAAGCCCCGGTATCCTACAATGAGCAGTTCTTC | CASSEAPVSYNEQFF
TRBJ1-5 | TRBV19 | 16 | once | - | TGTGCCAGTAGAGAACCCAGGACAGCTAGCAATCAGCCCCAGCATTTT | CASREPRTASNQPQHF
TRBJ2-2 | TRBV7-7 | 18 | - | TRBD2 | TGTGCTAGCAGCTTGAGACTAGCGGGAGGATATTCCGCCGGGGAGCTGTTTTTT | CASSLRLAGGYSAGELFF
TRBJ1-2 | TRBV4-2 | 15 | - | - | TGTGCCAGCAGCCAAGAACTACTCGGGGGCTATGGCTACACCTTC | CASSQELLGGYGYTF
TRBJ2-7 | TRBV19 | 16 | - | TRBD2 | TGTGCCAGTAGCGGGGAGGGGCTTGCGGTGGGCGACGAGCAGTACTTC | CASSGEGLAVGDEQYF
TRBJ2-4 | TRBV28 | 16 | once | - | TGTGCCAGCAGCCCCCGCCGCGGCGTGGGAGGAAACATTCAGTACTTC | CASSPRRGVGGNIQYF
TRBJ1-1 | TRBV21-1 | 12 | few | - | TGTGCCAGCAGCAACCCCTACACTGAAGCTTTCTTT | CASSNPYTEAFF
TRBJ2-1 | TRBV7-8 | 15 | - | TRBD2 | TGTGCCAGCAGGACGACTAGCCCCTCCTACAATGAGCAGTTCTTC | CASRTTSPSYNEQFF
TRBJ2-5 | TRBV5-7 | 15 | - | - | TGTGCCAGCAGCTTGGGAGCTGTCTGGTGGGAGACCCAGTACTTC | CASSLGAVWWETQYF
TRBJ1-5 | TRBV3-1/TRBV3-2 | 14 | - | - | TGTGCCAGCAGCCAGGGAGGGGGCAATCAGCCCCAGCATTTT | CASSQGGGNQPQHF
TRBJ2-3 | TRBV5-5 | 18 | - | - | TGTGCCAGCAGCACATACGACAAGAACAAGTATTTCACAGATACGCAGTATTTT | CASSTYDKNKYFTDTQYF
TRBJ2-7 | TRBV5-5 | 16 | - | TRBD1 | TGTGCCAGCAGCTTGGACATGGGGACAGGGGGACGGGAGCAGTACTTC | CASSLDMGTGGREQYF
TRBJ2-1 | TRBV30 | 17 | - | TRBD2 | TGTGCCTGGAGTTCACGATACGGCGGCGGGAGCAACAATGAGCAGTTCTTC | CAWSSRYGGGSNNEQFF
TRBJ1-1 | TRBV5-8 | 16 | - | - | TGTGCCAGCAGCTTGGTTCTCGGAGCCTATAACACTGAAGCTTTCTTT | CASSLVLGAYNTEAFF
TRBJ1-5 | TRBV7-8 | 15 | - | - | TGTGCCAGCAGCTCAGAGGCGGCAGGGTGGCAGCCCCAGCATTTT | CASSSEAAGWQPQHF
TRBJ1-6 | TRBV4-3 | 17 | once | - | TGCGCCAGCAGCCACTACCCCCCGGGACAAGGGGGTTCACCCCTCCACTTT | CASSHYPPGQGGSPLHF
TRBJ1-1 | TRBV3-1/TRBV3-2 | 14 | few | - | TGTGCCAGCAGCCCCGTGGAGCAGAACGTTGAAGCTTTCTTT | CASSPVEQNVEAFF
TRBJ1-5 | TRBV28 | 14 | - | - | TGTGCCAGCAGTTTACCGACAGGACTTGGGCCCCAGCATTTT | CASSLPTGLGPQHF
TRBJ2-4 | TRBV5-8 | 15 | - | - | TGTGCCAGCAGCTTGGGGCAGGGGGCCAAAAACATTCAGTACTTC | CASSLGQGAKNIQYF
TRBJ2-7 | TRBV29-1 | 12 | - | TRBD1 | TGCAGCGTTGAAGGACAGGGTTTCGAGCAGTACTTC | CSVEGQGFEQYF
TRBJ1-1 | TRBV28 | 16 | - | TRBD1 | TGTGCCAGCAGTTTATTAGGACAGGGAGGGATCGCTGAAGCTTTCTTT | CASSLLGQGGIAEAFF
TRBJ2-7 | TRBV28 | 16 | - | - | TGTGCCAGCAGTTTCTTGGACAGTGCGAGCTCCTACGAGCAGTACTTC | CASSFLDSASSYEQYF
TRBJ2-1 | TRBV7-9 | 12 | once | - | TGTGCCAGCAGCCCACTTTCTACTGAGCAGTTCTTC | CASSPLSTEQFF
TRBJ1-5 | TRBV19 | 14 | - | TRBD1 | TGTGCCAGTAGTGGGGACAGGATCAATCAGCCCCAGCATTTT | CASSGDRINQPQHF
TRBJ1-5 | TRBV15 | 17 | - | TRBD1 | TGTGCCACCAGGCCGGGACAGGGGGCGCGAGGCAATCAGCCCCAGCATTTT | CATRPGQGARGNQPQHF
TRBJ1-5 | TRBV12-5 | 17 | - | - | TGTGCTAGTGGTTTGGATTGGACAACCTATAGCAATCAGCCCCAGCATTTT | CASGLDWTTYSNQPQHF